This T cell receptor beta chain was observed in a study of shared clonotypes between healthy human individuals (dated by TCRdb to about 2020). For context, the study as a whole: The cohort comprised two women and a few men aged 18 to 49 years. To estimate repertoire size and how much clonotypes are shared between individuals, the study performed deep sequencing of blood TCR repertoires from a handful of healthy adults. Different laboratories and diverse techniques were used to prepare libraries and sequence TCR repertoires, to increase sequencing depth and limit assay-specific biases. Per donor, three plates each were used for CD4 naive and CD4 memory, two for CD8 naive, and one for CD8 memory. Between about 0.85 and 9.5 billion PBMCs per donor were obtained by leukapheresis.

What the study reported, not specific to this receptor: Sampling was limited to blood, and TCR repertoires in tissue likely differ from TCR repertoires in blood. Pairwise subsampling indicated that sequencing depth was expected to affect the degree of clonotype sharing among donors. Even with the large sequencing depth, rarefaction of the sorted-subset datasets indicated that sequencing was incomplete. Sharing across several donors was observed for around 5% of naive CD4, about 3.2% of naive CD8, about 2.3% of memory CD4, and roughly 0.4% of memory CD8 clonotypes. Naive subsets generally had larger estimated clonotype richness than memory subsets did. Because the study included a small number of donors, the genetic and exposure-history diversity represented was limited. Compared with non-shared clonotypes, clonotypes shared by all four sorted-subset donors had higher generation probabilities.

Comment on this clone: Its antigen target is currently unknown. Base qualities were left out, and no much larger clone turns up one base away.

The CDR1 and CDR2 encoded by the germline V gene are SGHVS and FQNEAQ. V is cut back by 3 bases and J by 0 bases, with 16 bases in the junction unmatched. Measured from the cysteine to the phenylalanine, the CDR3 is 22 residues long. Only the CDR3 DNA is retained, 66 bases long and in frame from the first base. Using the deep immunoSEQ assay, TCR CDR3 regions were amplified from genomic DNA by multiplex PCR. Extracted genomic DNA from each cell subset was distributed evenly across all wells of several immunoSEQ 96-well plates, and each plate was treated as a replicate. For sorted subsets, approximately 210 ng genomic DNA, equal to about 30,000 T cell genomes, was loaded into each replicate PCR. Purified libraries were quantified with a Qubit 3.0 fluorometer, sized on a Bioanalyzer 2100, and re-quantified with the KAPA Library Quantification kit. Every immunoSEQ 96-well plate was sequenced on a dedicated single-read 150-cycle Illumina NextSeq 550 flow cell. Under the source paper's analysis protocol: Because the immunoSEQ output held only junctional sequences and lacked quality scores, the filtering could not match the filtering applied to full-length reads. Sequences were annotated with PyIR, a Python wrapper for IgBLAST v1.9, using IMGT germline references to assign V/J genes and CDR3. Reads with weak V/J assignments (E-value above 1e-6), missing CDR3, stop codons, out-of-frame junctions, or ambiguous translated residues were removed. A V3J clonotype was defined by an identical inferred V gene, J gene, and CDR3 amino acid sequence. To compute the percentage overlap between repertoires, the number of shared unique clonotypes was divided by the size of the smaller repertoire. Richness of each repertoire was evaluated using RTK rarefaction, the Chao1 estimator, and Recon v2.1 estimates of unobserved clonotypes. Generation probabilities for all TCRbeta clonotypes obtained by the gDNA method from a few donors were computed using OLGA. The clones in this table, taken by TCRdb from immuneACCESS, are in-frame only. Not every clone is retained; where verified, under half of the shortfall comes from an unresolved V gene, and the cause of the rest is unknown. That table furnishes V, J and clone size, whereas the DNA furnished D and trimming. The table for this sample lists 550,000 to 750,000 clones; 92% of them were counted only once. The leading ten clones occupy approximately 22% of the sample.

CD8 naive samples were CD45RO-negative cells positively selected for CCR7, giving a CD45RA+CCR7+ population that excluded TemRA cells. Healthy HIV-negative adults with no recently reported acute infections or vaccinations were included as donors. All donors were Caucasian adults living in Nashville, Tennessee, USA. Blood was obtained by leukapheresis, after which PBMCs were separated by Ficoll-Histopaque density gradient centrifugation and cryopreserved in liquid nitrogen vapor phase. Analytical flow cytometry was used to check the purity and quantity of each magnetically sorted T cell population. Genomic DNA was isolated from every sorted fraction and measured by UV absorbance on a Nanodrop 2000c.

Source material: naive CD8+ T cells sorted from blood. The label giving this sample's cell subset or site can be read as: CD45RA+CCR7+. The clonotype originates from a young man in good health. The rearranged chain carries TRBV7-8 and TRBJ2-6; TRBD1 aligns with 11 central bases. The nucleotide sequence is given as TGTGCCAGCAGCTTCTCCGGGACAGGGGGTGCGTTCAGAAACTCTGGGGCCAACGTCCTGACTTTC. This encodes CASSFSGTGGAFRNSGANVLTF.